A single sample gave rise to the 14 T cell receptor beta chains below, sequenced in a study of T cells in Graves' hyperthyroidism and ophthalmopathy. TCR beta CDR3 regions were amplified from RNA transcripts. A set of HTBI primers served as the primers for a first-round RT-PCR of the TCR CDR3. TCRdb re-called the multiplex PCR reads through MiXCR, storing one row per CDR3 protein. The sample holds 600,000 to 700,000 distinct CDR3 sequences, under 15% seen once. The sample taken for sequencing was blood. These receptors were obtained from a woman aged 40-49 years with Graves' ophthalmopathy.

This clonotype was recorded many times. The chain has TRBV6-2 or TRBV6-3 and TRBJ2-4; 11 bases match TRBD2. Germline lookup yields CDR1 MNHEY and CDR2 SVGEGT. J lost 3 bases, V lost 6 bases, and 4 bases had no gene match. This CDR3 has 15 residues. The CDR3 region has the DNA TGTGCCAGCAGCCATGGACTAGCGGGCAAAAACATTCAGTACTTC. This gives the protein CASSHGLAGKNIQYF.

This clonotype was seen at least ten times. The chain carries TRBV29-1 and TRBJ2-5, with 8 nucleotides matching TRBD2. This CDR3 comprises 14 residues. Germline V gene lookup returns CDR1 SQVTM and CDR2 ANQGSEA. J gave up 4 bases and V 1 base, and 5 bases lay outside the gene matches. The CDR3 DNA sequence: TGCAGCGTTGAAGGCGGCGGGAGGTCAGAGACCCAGTACTTC. It is translated as CSVEGGGRSETQYF.

The genes are TRBV24-1 and TRBJ2-2, with 7 bases lining up with TRBD1. This CDR3 has 14 amino acids. Unmatched junction bases numbered 6, after V lost 8 bases and J lost 4 bases. Germline V gene lookup returns CDR1 KGHDR and CDR2 SFDVKD. The CDR3 region is CATTDRVGTGELFF. The CDR3 nucleotides read TGTGCCACCACCGACAGGGTGGGCACCGGGGAGCTGTTTTTT.

This clonotype was detected many times. V usage is TRBV6-5 and J usage is TRBJ1-1, with a weak D call TRBD1 (6 bases). Germline loops: CDR1 MNHEY, CDR2 SVGAGI. V lost 4 bases and J 1 base, leaving 10 bases between the germline ends. The CDR3 is 14 residues long. The CDR3 here is CASSFTTGNTEAFF. The CDR3 DNA reads as TGTGCCAGCAGTTTTACGACAGGGAACACTGAAGCTTTCTTT.

A few counts support this clonotype. The genes are TRBV11-2 and TRBJ1-1; unclear D gene. V was clipped by 1 base and J by 1 base, with 10 bases between them. Germline V lookup: CDR1 SGHAT, CDR2 FQNNGV. This CDR3 comprises 15 residues. DNA for the CDR3: TGTGCCAGCAGCTTAGGAAAAGTAGAGAACACTGAAGCTTTCTTT. Translation: CASSLGKVENTEAFF.

This chain connects TRBV7-2 to TRBJ2-7; D is possibly TRBD2 (5 bases). The CDR3 is made up of 13 amino acids. Between the trimmed V and J ends, which lost 0 bases and 6 bases, there was a span of 9 bases. Germline V lookup: CDR1 SGHTA, CDR2 FQGNSA. CDR3 in DNA: TGTGCCAGCAGCTTAGCGGGAGAGACCGAGCAGTACTTC. Residues: CASSLAGETEQYF. Supplemented by reference TRBV7-2 and TRBJ2-7, the full variable domain reads GAGVSQSPSNKVTEKGKDVELRCDPISGHTALYWYRQSLGQGLEFLIYFQGNSAPDKSGLPSDRFSAERTGGSVSTLTIQRTQQEDSAVYLCASSLAGETEQYFGPGTRLTVT.

This clonotype was seen at least ten times. The gene calls are TRBV20-1 and TRBJ1-1; D may be TRBD1 (6 bases). V lost 2 bases, J lost 6 bases, and 13 bases lay in between. Germline V gives CDR1 DFQATT, CDR2 SNEGSKA (reference sequence). CDR3 length: 13 residues. The CDR3 protein is CSARTGNMAEAFF. For the CDR3, the DNA is TGCAGTGCTAGAACAGGGAACATGGCTGAAGCTTTCTTT.

This clonotype was observed at least ten times. V and J are TRBV20-1 and TRBJ2-5, with D hard to call. Trimming left V 1 base short and J 4 bases short, with 13 bases between. The germline V gene encodes CDR1 DFQATT and CDR2 SNEGSKA (reference sequence). This CDR3 has 14 amino acids. CDR3 sequence reads: CSARGTQDRETQYF. CDR3 DNA: TGCAGTGCTAGAGGGACCCAGGATAGAGAGACCCAGTACTTC.

This clonotype was counted ten times or more. The chain employs TRBV7-2 and TRBJ2-5; unclear D gene. CDR1 is SGHTA and CDR2 is FQGNSA in the germline V gene. CDR3 size: 15 residues. Trimming pared 2 bases from V and 7 bases from J, leaving 17 bases between. CDR3 DNA: TGTGCCAGCAGCTTATCCCGCTGGGGAAGAGGGACCCAGTACTTC. Residues: CASSLSRWGRGTQYF.

There are many counts of this clonotype. The chain has TRBV9 and TRBJ2-7, with D unresolved. The CDR3 has 16 amino acids. Germline values: CDR1 SGDLS, CDR2 YYNGEE. Between the trimmed V and J ends, which lost 4 bases and 1 base, there was a span of 18 bases. CDR3: CASSPSSQVSSYEQYF. In DNA, the CDR3 is TGTGCCAGCAGCCCAAGTTCCCAAGTTAGTTCCTACGAGCAGTACTTC.

This clonotype was seen many times. The chain recombines TRBV20-1 with TRBJ2-5; the D is unclear. This CDR3 comprises 13 residues. V lost 8 bases, J lost 0 bases, and 13 bases lay in between. Looked up from germline, CDR1 is DFQATT and CDR2 is SNEGSKA (reference sequence). CDR3 protein: CSSKRLYQETQYF. CDR3 nucleotide sequence: TGCAGTTCCAAGCGATTGTACCAAGAGACCCAGTACTTC.

This clonotype was seen at least ten times. J is TRBJ2-5 and V is TRBV20-1, with 8 bases identical to TRBD2. Germline CDR1 and CDR2: DFQATT and SNEGSKA (reference sequence). Trimming removed 6 bases from V and 5 bases from J; junction bases left unmatched: 14. CDR3 size: 15 residues. In DNA form, the CDR3 reads TGCAGTGCCTCGGAGGGCGATAGCGGGATTGAGACCCAGTACTTC. It encodes CSASEGDSGIETQYF.

This clonotype counts as medium-sized. The chain uses TRBV6-2 or TRBV6-3 and TRBJ2-7; a possible D gene is TRBD1 (5 bases). CDR1 is MNHEY, CDR2 SVGEGT, per germline. CDR3 length: 14 amino acids. V dropped 0 bases and J dropped 0 bases, with 6 bases sitting between them. In DNA form, the CDR3 reads TGTGCCAGCAGTTACTCACAGGTCTCCTACGAGCAGTACTTC. As protein: CASSYSQVSYEQYF.

V usage is TRBV6-1 and J usage is TRBJ2-7; tentatively, D is TRBD1 or TRBD2 (5 bases each). Trimming left V 7 bases short and J 3 bases short, with 13 bases between. CDR1 is MNHNS and CDR2 is SASEGT in the germline V gene. There are 13 residues in the CDR3. CDR3 nucleotide sequence: TGTGCCAGCATTGGGGGTACACTCTACGAGCAGTACTTC. Encoded protein: CASIGGTLYEQYF.